The present entry profiles one T cell receptor beta chain with its context. Its matching antigen is unknown. The data belong to a study of vaccination and CD4 T cells after COVID-19. About the research overall: Two-dose vaccination with either BNT162b2 or mRNA-1273 was given to participants. From HCoV-229E, HCoV-OC43, HCoV-NL63 and SARS-CoV-2, overlapping spike peptides were used to stimulate the cells.

At the Johns Hopkins FTIC core, DNA taken from cultured CD4+ T cells was sequenced by way of the Oncomine TCR Beta short-read assay. Extraction of genomic DNA was performed on cultured CD4+ T cells. MiXCR was run by TCRdb on the PCR reads, yielding one entry per CDR3 protein. Here the sample spans around 8,000 distinct CDR3 sequences, about 45% being singletons. Per germline, CDR1 KGHSH and CDR2 LQKENI. The CDR3 covers 16 residues. Trimming shortened V by 3 bases and J by 3 bases, and 18 bases separated the two germline ends. Regarding treatment: roughly 10-day PBMC culture with coronavirus spike peptide pools or control peptides (ViraFEST assay). These CD4+ T cells came from an unexposed donor, sampled before the COVID-19 pandemic (2011-2018). Having spent about 10 days in culture, CD4+ T cells were then isolated by negative selection.

Input material: CD4+ T cells from blood, cultured in vitro. The TCR was taken from a human donor in good health. The genes are TRBV18 and TRBJ2-7; D perhaps matches TRBD1 (5 bases). Written as DNA, the CDR3 is TGTGCCAGCTCACCTCAACCGCCAGGGCACAGCTACGAGCAGTACTTC. Protein product: CASSPQPPGHSYEQYF.